Given below is one T cell receptor beta chain in context. Its antigen is as yet unknown. The study ran the assay at deep level. TCRdb's copy holds only in-frame clones and misses some; the assay was immunoSEQ multiplex PCR. The sample carries about 2 million clones, about 94% recorded once. The CDR3 is 14 residues long. V lost 4 bases to trimming and J lost 4 bases, with 11 bases between them. CDR1 and CDR2 (germline): MGHRA, YSYEKL. These data belong to a study of shared clonotypes between healthy human individuals. Study-wide context: Three plates were used per donor for CD4 naive, three for CD4 memory, two for CD8 naive and one for CD8 memory. Study-wide points: In the sorted subsets, rarefaction showed sequencing was incomplete despite large depth. Donor scarcity curtailed the genetic and exposure-history diversity represented herein.

It was CD45RO-negative cells, positively selected for CCR7, that made up naive CD8 cells, with terminally differentiated effector memory CD45RA+ cells excluded. The sample comprised naive CD8+ T cells sorted from blood. The chain couples TRBV4-1 to TRBJ2-1, with a weak D call TRBD1 (6 bases). This TCR came from a young man in good health. The DNA of the CDR3 is TGCGCCAGCAGCCTCACGGACAGATACAATGAGCAGTTCTTC. This encodes CASSLTDRYNEQFF.